The 22 T cell receptor beta chains below were found in one sample sequenced in a study of molecular identifiers for immune sequencing clone quantification. TCRdb itself ran the PCR reads through MiXCR, one entry per CDR3 protein. The table includes roughly 300,000 distinct CDR3 sequences, 24% detected once. The sequenced material came from naive CD8+ T cells from blood, with Jurkat cell RNA spiked in. Subset defined: FACS-sorted CD8+CD4-CCR7+CD45RA+ naive T cells. The receptors stem from a human donor in good health. Some libraries in this study had Jurkat cell RNA spiked in.

Concerning this clonotype itself: This may arise from a read error, as a much more abundant clone is one base away. Since the CDR3 does not end with the conserved phenylalanine or tryptophan, this likely comes from a read error. This chain uses TRBV2 with TRBJ2-5, with a tentative D call TRBD2 (5 bases). CDR1 is SNHLY and CDR2 is FYNNEI in the germline V gene. Trimming cost V 8 bases and J 5 bases, with 12 bases left between them. The CDR3 has 12 residues. In nucleotides, the CDR3 is TGTGCCAGCTCGTATAGCGATGAGACCCAGTACCTC. This gives the protein CASSYSDETQYL.

This chain connects TRBV2 to TRBJ2-3; D is possibly TRBD1 or TRBD2 (5 bases each). The germline V gene encodes CDR1 SNHLY and CDR2 FYNNEI. Trimming cost V 7 bases and J 0 bases, with 17 bases left between them. CDR3 size: 16 residues. CDR3 nucleotides: TGTGCCAGCACCGAAGGGGACCCGCCAAGCACAGATACGCAGTATTTT. This gives the protein CASTEGDPPSTDTQYF.

This clonotype turned up a few times. The chain joins TRBV27 to TRBJ1-4, with unresolved D. The CDR3 has 17 amino acids. Germline-derived CDR1 and CDR2 are MNHEY and SMNVEV (reference sequence). V shed 5 bases and J shed 0 bases, with 16 bases lying between them. Here the CDR3 DNA reads TGTGCCAGCAGTCCCAACCCATACACTGCAACTAATGAAAAACTGTTTTTT. This codes for CASSPNPYTATNEKLFF.

This clonotype came up a few times. The genes are TRBV13 and TRBJ2-1; 7 bases map to TRBD2. The CDR3 is 15 amino acids. J was trimmed by 9 bases and V by 1 base; bases with no gene match: 9. Germline CDR1 PRHDT, CDR2 FYEKMQ (reference sequence). CDR3 sequence reads: CASSLDRREFGEQFF. The CDR3 coding sequence is TGTGCCAGCAGCTTAGATCGGCGGGAGTTCGGTGAGCAGTTCTTC. Drawing the rest from reference TRBV13 and TRBJ2-1, the complete variable domain is AAGVIQSPRHLIKEKRETATLKCYPIPRHDTVYWYQQGPGQDPQFLISFYEKMQSDKGSIPDRFSAQQFSDYHSELNMSSLELGDSALYFCASSLDRREFGEQFFGPGTRLTVL.

This sequence joins TRBV4-1 and TRBJ1-1; D might be TRBD1 (5 bases). In germline, CDR1 is MGHRA, CDR2 YSYEKL. The V and J ends lost 0 bases and 4 bases respectively, with 12 bases between them. The CDR3 covers 15 residues. This CDR3 reads CASSQDVRGGTEAFF. For the CDR3, the DNA is TGCGCCAGCAGCCAAGACGTTAGGGGAGGCACTGAAGCTTTCTTT.

Regarding this clonotype: A much more abundant neighbour one base away suggests this may be a read error. CDR3 sequence (DNA): TGTGCCAGCAGCTGTTGGCAGGACGAAGAGACCCAGTACTTC. Amino acid sequence: CASSCWQDEETQYF. The rearrangement links TRBV5-6 to TRBJ2-5; D unclear. Germline V lookup: CDR1 SGHDT, CDR2 YYEEEE. The CDR3 covers 14 residues. V gave up 3 bases and J gave up 3 bases, with 12 bases separating them.

This clonotype was detected many times. J is TRBJ2-7 and V is TRBV7-2; the match to TRBD2 covers 11 bases. The length of the CDR3 is 15 residues. V shed 1 base and J 4 bases; nucleotides not matched to a gene: 3. The germline gives CDR1 SGHTA, CDR2 FQGNSA. The CDR3: CASSLGGTSGYEQYF. The CDR3 bases are TGTGCCAGCAGCTTAGGAGGGACTAGCGGTTACGAGCAGTACTTC.

The V call is TRBV16, the J call TRBJ1-5; D is ambiguous. Germline CDR1 KGHSY, CDR2 FQNENV. CDR3 length equals 16 residues. The germline V and J ends were trimmed by 0 bases and 3 bases, with 12 bases remaining between them. This CDR3 reads CASSQSGTDPNQPQHF. In DNA, the CDR3 is TGTGCCAGCAGCCAATCGGGTACAGACCCCAATCAGCCCCAGCATTTT.

This clonotype has only a few counts. The CDR3 protein is CASSISNRGPGANVLTF. For the CDR3, the DNA is TGTGCCAGCAGCATCTCAAACAGGGGGCCAGGGGCCAACGTCCTGACTTTC. The genes are TRBV21-1 and TRBJ2-6; the DNA was not used to check the table's D call, TRBD1. TRBV21-1 is a documented pseudogene. This CDR3 region has 17 residues.

Notes on this clonotype: A read error is possible here, since a much larger clone lies one base away. The CDR3, as DNA: TGTGCCTGGAGTGTCAGCAAAGAGACCCAGTTCTTC. Its translation is CAWSVSKETQFF. This chain joins TRBV30 and TRBJ2-1; no definite D call. This CDR3 contains 12 residues. Trimming took 0 bases from V and 13 from J, leaving 13 bases between them. Looked up from germline, CDR1 is GTSNPN and CDR2 is SVGIG (reference sequence).

The V and J genes are TRBV27 and TRBJ1-4, with unresolved D. The CDR3 spans 14 residues. From germline, CDR1 is MNHEY and CDR2 SMNVEV (reference sequence). V shed 7 bases and J shed 8 bases, with 17 bases lying between them. The CDR3 nucleotides are TGTGCCAGCAAGTTAGGGTCAGAAAAAGAAAAACTGTTTTTT. This gives the protein CASKLGSEKEKLFF.

The chain joins TRBV12-5 to TRBJ2-7; 12 nucleotides line up with TRBD1. The V gene's germline CDR1 is LGHNT and CDR2 FRNRAP. J gave up 0 bases and V 1 base, and 16 bases lay outside the gene matches. The CDR3 runs to 21 residues. The CDR3 region is CASGLGARNGTGGVHSYEQYF. The CDR3 DNA follows: TGTGCTAGTGGTTTGGGCGCCCGGAACGGGACAGGGGGCGTCCACTCCTACGAGCAGTACTTC.

This chain connects TRBV29-1 to TRBJ1-2; D gene uncertain. The CDR3 length is 12 residues. The V end was cut by 3 bases, the J end by 4 bases, with 9 bases between. Germline CDR1 SQVTM, CDR2 ANQGSEA. CDR3 loop: CSVDPYGYGYTF. In DNA, the CDR3 is TGCAGCGTTGACCCATACGGCTATGGCTACACCTTC.

As to this clonotype: This may arise from a read error, as a much more abundant clone is one base away. The chain combines TRBV7-9 with TRBJ2-7, with D perhaps TRBD2 (6 bases). CDR1 and CDR2 (germline): SEHNR, FQNEAQ (reference sequence). The CDR3 runs 15 residues. The germline V and J ends were trimmed by 5 bases and 5 bases, with 19 bases remaining between them. This chain's CDR3 is CASSAGRSAGNEQYF. The CDR3 DNA is TGTGCCAGCAGCGCGGGACGGAGCGCTGGTAACGAGCAGTACTTC.

This clonotype showed up many times. This chain uses TRBV7-9 with TRBJ2-3, with 9 bases that match TRBD2. This CDR3 has 16 residues. Germline loops: CDR1 SEHNR, CDR2 FQNEAQ (reference sequence). V lost 5 bases and J lost 0; bases outside the gene matches: 6. CDR3 DNA sequence: TGTGCCAGCAGCCCCCCTAGCGGGGAGAGCACAGATACGCAGTATTTT. Its protein product is CASSPPSGESTDTQYF.

V is TRBV12-5 and J is TRBJ2-2; 9 bases line up with TRBD1. After removal of 2 bases from V and 6 bases from J, the junction contained 13 bases not matched to a gene. Germline V lookup: CDR1 LGHNT, CDR2 FRNRAP. The CDR3 is made up of 18 amino acids. This chain's CDR3 is CASGLIAGTGIFSGELFF. The CDR3 coding sequence is TGTGCTAGTGGTTTGATCGCCGGGACAGGGATTTTTTCCGGGGAGCTGTTTTTT.

Of note for this clonotype: One junction end does not reproduce the germline sequence, and a read error may be involved. The J gene is TRBJ1-4, the V gene TRBV6-6; D gene ambiguous. Looked up from germline, CDR1 is MNHNY and CDR2 is SVGAGI (reference sequence). The CDR3 is 10 residues long. CDR3 protein: CASGEEKLLF. As DNA, the CDR3 is TGTGCCAGTGGAGAGGAAAAACTGCTTTTT.

This clonotype was picked up a small number of times. V is TRBV14 and J is TRBJ2-7; 14 bases match TRBD2. Germline assignment: CDR1 SGHDN and CDR2 FVKESK. V was clipped by 4 bases and J by 7 bases; unmatched bases: 6. The CDR3 length is 15 residues. Here the CDR3 reads CASSPRLAGGQEQYF. The CDR3 DNA follows: TGTGCCAGCAGCCCTAGACTAGCGGGAGGGCAGGAGCAGTACTTC.

This clonotype was recorded a few times. CDR3 DNA sequence: TGTGCCAGCAGTTTGGGGTCAACCCAACTCAATGAGCAGTTCTTC. It encodes CASSLGSTQLNEQFF. The gene calls are TRBV2 and TRBJ2-1; D is undetermined. CDR3 length equals 15 residues. V lost 5 bases and J 6 bases, leaving 17 bases between the germline ends. Per the germline V gene, CDR1 is SNHLY and CDR2 is FYNNEI. The full variable domain, completed using reference TRBV2 and TRBJ2-1, is EPEVTQTPSHQVTQMGQEVILRCVPISNHLYFYWYRQILGQKVEFLVSFYNNEISEKSEIFDDQFSVERPDGSNFTLKIRSTKLEDSAMYFCASSLGSTQLNEQFFGPGTRLTVL.

Notes on this clonotype: This may stem from a read error, because a much larger clone lies one nucleotide away. This chain connects TRBV6-5 to TRBJ2-2, with 8 nucleotides matching TRBD2. The germline V gene encodes CDR1 MNHEY and CDR2 SVGAGI. V lost 2 bases to trimming and J lost 3 bases; unmatched junction nucleotides: 14. The CDR3 is 19 residues long. In DNA, the CDR3 is TGTGCCAGCAGTTACCGCACTCCTAGACTAGCGATTGACACCGGGGAGCTGTTTTTT. Amino acid sequence: CASSYRTPRLAIDTGELFF.

There are a few counts of this clonotype. The chain employs TRBV7-9 and TRBJ2-7, with TRBD1 matching over 10 bases. Germline lookup yields CDR1 SEHNR and CDR2 FQNEAQ (reference sequence). The V gene end was trimmed by 5 bases and the J gene end by 5 bases; junction bases not matched to a gene: 6. This CDR3 has 14 amino acids. The CDR3 DNA sequence: TGTGCCAGCAGCCCCCGACAGGGGGCGAACGAGCAGTACTTC. Amino acids: CASSPRQGANEQYF.

A note on this clonotype: With a much larger clone just one base away, this may be a read error. The chain has TRBV29-1 and TRBJ1-1; 8 nucleotides agree with TRBD1. CDR1 is SQVTM and CDR2 is ANQGSEA in the germline V gene. The length of the CDR3 is 12 residues. V was pared by 8 bases and J by 4 bases, with 6 bases of the junction left unmatched. CDR3 protein: CSTGQGLTEAFF. CDR3 nucleotides: TGCAGCACCGGACAGGGCCTCACTGAAGCTTTCTTT. Full variable domain (outside the CDR3, taken from reference TRBV29-1 and TRBJ1-1): SAVISQKPSRDICQRGTSLTIQCQVDSQVTMMFWYRQQPGQSLTLIATANQGSEATYESGFVIDKFPISRPNLTFSTLTVSNMSPEDSSIYLCSTGQGLTEAFFGQGTRLTVV.